Listed below are T cell receptor beta chains from one sample, sequenced in a study of T cell responses to AZD1222 COVID-19 vaccine. Produced via immunoSEQ multiplex PCR; TCRdb's table is partial and in-frame only. The sample shows 65,000 to 80,000 clones, roughly nine tenths of them seen only once. The specimen comprised peripheral blood, sampled on day 0 of MenACWY control vaccination. The receptors derive from an adult in good health. The CDR3 runs from the conserved cysteine through the conserved F or W.

V gene: TRBV6-1
J gene: TRBJ1-5
CDR3 protein: CASSEAGSLEPQHF

V gene: TRBV6-5
J gene: TRBJ2-3
CDR3 protein: CASSLQGQTDTQYF

V gene: TRBV4-3
J gene: TRBJ2-7
CDR3 protein: CATAQTRNSYEQYF

V gene: TRBV10-3
J gene: TRBJ2-3
CDR3 protein: CAISESLGSTDTQYF

V gene: TRBV2
J gene: TRBJ1-5
CDR3 protein: CASILDVNQPQHF

V gene: TRBV25-1
J gene: TRBJ2-7
CDR3 protein: CASSELKLAGVAEQYF

V gene: TRBV15
J gene: TRBJ2-3
CDR3 protein: CATSRDSATSGVMQYF

V gene: TRBV3-1/TRBV3-2
J gene: TRBJ2-7
CDR3 protein: CASSQDWASGDEQYF

V gene: TRBV11-2
J gene: TRBJ2-7
CDR3 protein: CASSLGVGGDEQYF

V gene: TRBV2
J gene: TRBJ1-2
CDR3 protein: CASSLTGEDGYTF

V gene: TRBV7-8
J gene: TRBJ2-4
CDR3 protein: CASSLGARGAGRKNIQYF

V gene: TRBV12-3/TRBV12-4
J gene: TRBJ1-2
CDR3 protein: CASSASGGYTF

V gene: TRBV28
J gene: TRBJ1-5
CDR3 protein: CASSVSNQPQHF

V gene: TRBV27
J gene: TRBJ2-7
CDR3 protein: CASKASGFYEQYF

V gene: TRBV27
J gene: TRBJ2-7
CDR3 protein: CASSPRTGGAYEQYF

V gene: TRBV15
J gene: TRBJ1-1
CDR3 protein: CATSRDFGGTEAFF

V gene: TRBV4-2
J gene: TRBJ2-3
CDR3 protein: CTSTPGDTDTQYF

V gene: TRBV19
J gene: TRBJ1-1
CDR3 protein: CASSIGPWNTEAFF

V gene: TRBV5-1
J gene: TRBJ2-3
CDR3 protein: CASSLGDVSTDTQYF

V gene: TRBV29-1
J gene: TRBJ1-2
CDR3 protein: CSVGSAQGDNYGYTF

V gene: TRBV7-2
J gene: TRBJ2-5
CDR3 protein: CASSRGRQETQYF

V gene: TRBV4-3
J gene: TRBJ1-2
CDR3 protein: CASSQDQGAGIGYTF

V gene: TRBV20-1
J gene: TRBJ2-7
CDR3 protein: CSASGARAPYEQYF

V gene: TRBV5-4
J gene: TRBJ2-2
CDR3 protein: CASSTQGANTGELFF

V gene: TRBV10-3
J gene: TRBJ1-2
CDR3 protein: CAISGGQGPYGYTF

V gene: TRBV3-1/TRBV3-2
J gene: TRBJ1-5
CDR3 protein: CASSQSGTGVTQPQHF

V gene: TRBV6-5
J gene: TRBJ1-2
CDR3 protein: CASRGGQFTNYGYTF

V gene: TRBV6-2/TRBV6-3
J gene: TRBJ1-4
CDR3 protein: CASSERSTNEKLFF

V gene: TRBV7-9
J gene: TRBJ2-7
CDR3 protein: CASSLQGEGYEQYF